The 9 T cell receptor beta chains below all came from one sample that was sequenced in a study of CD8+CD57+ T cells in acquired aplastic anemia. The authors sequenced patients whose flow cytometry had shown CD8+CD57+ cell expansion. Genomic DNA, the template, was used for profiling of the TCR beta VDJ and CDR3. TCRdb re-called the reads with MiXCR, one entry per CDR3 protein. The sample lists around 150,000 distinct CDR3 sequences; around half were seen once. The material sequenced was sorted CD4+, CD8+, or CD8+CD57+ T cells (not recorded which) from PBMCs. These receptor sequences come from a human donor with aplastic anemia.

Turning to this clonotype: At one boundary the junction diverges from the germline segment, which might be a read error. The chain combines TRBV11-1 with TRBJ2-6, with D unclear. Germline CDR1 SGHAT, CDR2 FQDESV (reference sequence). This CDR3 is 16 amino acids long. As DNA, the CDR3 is TGTGCCAGCAGTTTAGACGGTAGCTCTGGGGCCAACGTCCTGACTTTC. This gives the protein CASSLDGSSGANVLTF.

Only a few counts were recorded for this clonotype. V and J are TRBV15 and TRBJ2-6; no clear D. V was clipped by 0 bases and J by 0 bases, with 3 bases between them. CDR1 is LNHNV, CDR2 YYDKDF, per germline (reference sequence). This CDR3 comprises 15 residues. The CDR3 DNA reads TGTGCCACCAGCAGAGATGCCTCTGGGGCCAACGTCCTGACTTTC. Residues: CATSRDASGANVLTF. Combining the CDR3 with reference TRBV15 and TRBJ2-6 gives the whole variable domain DAMVIQNPRYQVTQFGKPVTLSCSQTLNHNVMYWYQQKSSQAPKLLFHYYDKDFNNEADTPDNFQSRRPNTSFCFLDIRSPGLGDTAMYLCATSRDASGANVLTFGAGSRLTVL.

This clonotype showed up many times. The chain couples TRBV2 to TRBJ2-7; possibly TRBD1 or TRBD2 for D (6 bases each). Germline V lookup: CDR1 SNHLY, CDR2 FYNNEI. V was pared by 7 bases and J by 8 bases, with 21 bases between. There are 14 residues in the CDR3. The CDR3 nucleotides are TGTGCCAGCATCTCGGGGGACAAAAGCTTTAAGCAGTACTTC. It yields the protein CASISGDKSFKQYF.

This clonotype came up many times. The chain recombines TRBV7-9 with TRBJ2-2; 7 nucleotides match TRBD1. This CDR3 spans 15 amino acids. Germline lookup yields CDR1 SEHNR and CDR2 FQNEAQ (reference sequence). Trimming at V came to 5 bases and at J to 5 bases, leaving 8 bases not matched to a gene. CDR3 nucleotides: TGTGCCAGCAGCGCCCCGGACAGGTTGACCGGGGAGCTGTTTTTT. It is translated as CASSAPDRLTGELFF. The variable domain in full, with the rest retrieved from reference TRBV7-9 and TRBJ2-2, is DTGVSQNPRHKITKRGQNVTFRCDPISEHNRLYWYRQTLGQGPEFLTYFQNEAQLEKSRLLSDRFSAERPKGSFSTLEIQRTEQGDSAMYLCASSAPDRLTGELFFGEGSRLTVL.

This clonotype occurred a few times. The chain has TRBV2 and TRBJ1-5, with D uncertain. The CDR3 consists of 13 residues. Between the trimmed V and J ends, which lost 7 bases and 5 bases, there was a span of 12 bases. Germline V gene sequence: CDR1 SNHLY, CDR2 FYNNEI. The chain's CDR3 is CASNLGIDQPQHF. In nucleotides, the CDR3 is TGTGCCAGCAATTTGGGAATAGATCAGCCCCAGCATTTT.

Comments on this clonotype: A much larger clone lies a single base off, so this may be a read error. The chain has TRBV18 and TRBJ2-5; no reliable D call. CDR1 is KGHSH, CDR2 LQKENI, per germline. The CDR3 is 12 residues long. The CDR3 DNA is TGTGCCAGCCCACCACCAGGAGAGACCCAGTACTTC. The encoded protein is CASPPPGETQYF. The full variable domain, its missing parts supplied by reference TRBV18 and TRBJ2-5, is NAGVMQNPRHLVRRRGQEARLRCSPMKGHSHVYWYRQLPEEGLKFMVYLQKENIIDESGMPKERFSAEFPKEGPSILRIQQVVRGDSAAYFCASPPPGETQYFGPGTRLLVL.

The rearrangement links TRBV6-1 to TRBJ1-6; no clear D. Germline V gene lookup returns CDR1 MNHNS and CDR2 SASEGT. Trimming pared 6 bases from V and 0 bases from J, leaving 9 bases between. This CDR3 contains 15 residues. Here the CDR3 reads CASRGGSSYNSPLHF. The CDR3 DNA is TGTGCCAGCAGGGGAGGTAGCTCCTATAATTCACCCCTCCACTTT.

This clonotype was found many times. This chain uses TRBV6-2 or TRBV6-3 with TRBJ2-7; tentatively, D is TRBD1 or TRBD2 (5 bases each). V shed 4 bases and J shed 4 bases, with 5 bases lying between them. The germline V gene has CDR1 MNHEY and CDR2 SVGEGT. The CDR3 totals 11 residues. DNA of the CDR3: TGTGCCAGCAGTTGGGGGTACGAGCAGTACTTC. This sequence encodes CASSWGYEQYF.

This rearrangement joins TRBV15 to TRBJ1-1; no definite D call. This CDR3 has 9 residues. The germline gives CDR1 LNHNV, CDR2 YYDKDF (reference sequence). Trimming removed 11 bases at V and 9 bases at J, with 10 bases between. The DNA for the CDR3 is TGTGCCCCGCCTGTGCAAGCTTTCTTT. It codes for CAPPVQAFF.